These 14 T cell receptor beta chains originate from one sample sequenced in a study of blood T cell repertoires in COVID-19. The method was immunoSEQ multiplex PCR; TCRdb's version includes in-frame clones alone and lacks a portion of them. Found here are hundreds of thousands of clones, around 84% of them singletons; the top ten hold 3% to 3.5%. Sequenced material: peripheral blood. All receptors come from a man aged 60-69 years with acute or convalescent COVID-19.

This sequence joins TRBV7-9 and TRBJ2-4; D call uncertain. Trimming pared 0 bases from V and 9 bases from J, leaving 6 bases between. The length of the CDR3 is 12 residues. From germline, CDR1 is SEHNR and CDR2 FQNEAQ (reference sequence). Here the CDR3 DNA reads TGTGCCAGCAGCTTAGCACCGGGCATTCAGTACTTC. This translates into CASSLAPGIQYF.

V is TRBV4-2 and J is TRBJ2-4, with D unclear. Germline CDR1 reads LGHNA; CDR2 reads YNFKEQ. V lost 0 bases and J 0 bases, leaving 9 bases between the germline ends. The CDR3 loop spans 16 amino acids. CDR3 in DNA: TGTGCCAGCAGCCAAGAACCGCGATTAGCCAAAAACATTCAGTACTTC. Its protein product is CASSQEPRLAKNIQYF.

The chain recombines TRBV7-9 with TRBJ1-1, with D possibly matching TRBD1 (6 bases). The germline V gene has CDR1 SEHNR and CDR2 FQNEAQ (reference sequence). Trimming took 5 bases from V and 0 from J, leaving 19 bases between them. The CDR3 consists of 17 residues. Here the CDR3 reads CASSRLVGQGLNTEAFF. CDR3 sequence (DNA): TGTGCCAGCAGCCGCCTGGTAGGGCAGGGGTTGAACACTGAAGCTTTCTTT.

The CDR3 DNA sequence: TGTGCCAGCAGCGTATTGCAGGCAGGAGAGACCCAGTACTTC. Translating it yields CASSVLQAGETQYF. This chain joins TRBV9 and TRBJ2-5, with D unresolved. Germline V gene lookup returns CDR1 SGDLS and CDR2 YYNGEE. The V gene lost 1 base and the J gene lost 4 bases, with 11 bases spanning the gap. The CDR3 runs 14 residues.

This chain uses TRBV18 with TRBJ2-2; D is possibly TRBD2 (7 bases). Germline V gives CDR1 KGHSH, CDR2 LQKENI. The V gene lost 0 bases and the J gene lost 5 bases, with 10 bases spanning the gap. CDR3 length: 15 residues. In DNA, the CDR3 is TGTGCCAGCTCACCACCGCGGGGGCGTACCGGGGAGCTGTTTTTT. Residues: CASSPPRGRTGELFF. Using reference TRBV18 and TRBJ2-2 for the parts outside the CDR3, the full variable domain is NAGVMQNPRHLVRRRGQEARLRCSPMKGHSHVYWYRQLPEEGLKFMVYLQKENIIDESGMPKERFSAEFPKEGPSILRIQQVVRGDSAAYFCASSPPRGRTGELFFGEGSRLTVL.

This sequence joins TRBV27 and TRBJ1-6, with 10 bases lining up with TRBD1. V gave up 1 base and J gave up 5 bases; unmatched junction bases: 8. This CDR3 has 18 residues. The germline CDR1 and CDR2 sequences are MNHEY and SMNVEV (reference sequence). Here the CDR3 reads CASSLYSGTGANNSPLHF. The CDR3 bases are TGTGCCAGCAGTTTATACTCCGGGACAGGGGCGAATAATTCACCCCTCCACTTT.

This clone was detected only once. This chain uses TRBV15 with TRBJ1-1; 10 bases are shared with TRBD1. The length of the CDR3 is 16 residues. With 1 base clipped from V and 6 bases from J, the junction kept 8 bases outside the gene matches. Germline CDR1 and CDR2: LNHNV and YYDKDF (reference sequence). DNA of the CDR3: TGTGCCACCAGCAGAGCCGGGACAGGGGTAGTGGCTGAAGCTTTCTTT. Amino acid sequence: CATSRAGTGVVAEAFF.

V and J are TRBV28 and TRBJ1-5; 9 bases align to TRBD1. Losses at the gene ends were 6 bases for V and 0 bases for J; bases not matched to a gene: 9. This CDR3 contains 17 residues. The germline V gene encodes CDR1 MDHEN and CDR2 SYDVKM. The CDR3 protein is CASRFRDRAYSNQPQHF. DNA of the CDR3: TGTGCCAGCAGGTTCCGGGACAGGGCGTATAGCAATCAGCCCCAGCATTTT.

The chain is built from TRBV7-2 and TRBJ1-1; D is unclear. Germline values: CDR1 SGHTA, CDR2 FQGNSA. V was pared by 0 bases and J by 8 bases, with 13 bases between. CDR3 size: 14 residues. The CDR3 DNA follows: TGTGCCAGCAGCTTAGCGCTAGGAGAATTCGAAGCTTTCTTT. This sequence encodes CASSLALGEFEAFF. The full variable domain, completed using reference TRBV7-2 and TRBJ1-1, is GAGVSQSPSNKVTEKGKDVELRCDPISGHTALYWYRQSLGQGLEFLIYFQGNSAPDKSGLPSDRFSAERTGGSVSTLTIQRTQQEDSAVYLCASSLALGEFEAFFGQGTRLTVV.

The chain carries TRBV6-2 or TRBV6-3 and TRBJ1-2; D uncertain. V dropped 4 bases and J dropped 3 bases, with 9 bases sitting between them. From germline, CDR1 is MNHEY and CDR2 SVGEGT. This CDR3 comprises 13 residues. The CDR3 coding sequence is TGTGCCAGCAGTTCCGGGAGGGACTATGGCTACACCTTC. Residues: CASSSGRDYGYTF.

Comments on this clone: Additional DNA sequences in this sample encode the identical CDR3. In DNA form, the CDR3 reads TGTGCCAGCTCACCCCCGGGACAGGGCACTGAAGCTTTCTTT. Translation gives CASSPPGQGTEAFF. This chain joins TRBV18 and TRBJ1-1, with TRBD1 matching over 9 bases. This CDR3 contains 14 residues. J gave up 4 bases and V 3 bases, and 3 bases lay outside the gene matches. The germline V gene encodes CDR1 KGHSH and CDR2 LQKENI.

The CDR3 loop reads CASGTGGEVSRYGYTF. As DNA, the CDR3 is TGTGCCTCCGGGACAGGGGGCGAAGTCAGTCGCTATGGCTACACCTTC. V and J are TRBV5-4 and TRBJ1-2, with 12 positions matching TRBD1. This CDR3 spans 16 amino acids. CDR1 is SGHNT and CDR2 is YYREEE in the germline V gene (reference sequence). Germline trimming cut 10 bases from V and 4 bases from J; bases unmatched to any gene: 14. Using reference TRBV5-4 and TRBJ1-2 for the parts outside the CDR3, the full variable domain is ETGVTQSPTHLIKTRGQQVTLRCSSQSGHNTVSWYQQALGQGPQFIFQYYREEENGRGNFPPRFSGLQFPNYSSELNVNALELDDSALYLCASGTGGEVSRYGYTFGSGTRLTVV.

The chain has TRBV4-2 and TRBJ1-4; tentatively, D is TRBD1 (6 bases). The germline CDR1 and CDR2 sequences are LGHNA and YNFKEQ. Trimming pared 4 bases from V and 8 bases from J, leaving 20 bases between. The CDR3 length is 16 residues. CDR3 amino acids: CASSPTHRDLGEKLFF. In DNA, the CDR3 is TGTGCCAGCAGCCCTACCCACAGGGATTTAGGGGAAAAACTGTTTTTT.

This chain joins TRBV7-3 and TRBJ2-5, with 12 bases that match TRBD2. Germline-derived CDR1 and CDR2 are SGHTA and FQGTGA. Germline trimming cut 5 bases from V and 4 bases from J; bases unmatched to any gene: 11. The length of the CDR3 is 17 residues. The CDR3 nucleotides read TGTGCCAGCAGCCCGTATTCCGCTAGCGGGGGGGCAGAGACCCAGTACTTC. Residues: CASSPYSASGGAETQYF.